Listed here are 32 T cell receptor beta chains from one sample, sequenced in a study of blood T cell repertoires in COVID-19. Sequenced by immunoSEQ multiplex PCR; TCRdb stores in-frame clones only, minus some. The data contain roughly 400,000 clones, about 88% of them singletons. Material: PBMCs or T cells enriched from blood (not recorded which). These receptors came from a woman under 30 who had been exposed to COVID-19.

The chain joins TRBV13 to TRBJ2-2; 11 bases agree with TRBD1. Trimming cost V 4 bases and J 3 bases; bases outside gene matches: 4. Looked up from germline, CDR1 is PRHDT and CDR2 is FYEKMQ (reference sequence). The CDR3 contains 16 residues. CDR3 amino acids: CASSSGQGADTGELFF. The CDR3 DNA reads TGTGCCAGCAGCTCCGGACAGGGGGCAGACACCGGGGAGCTGTTTTTT.

This sequence joins TRBV4-1 and TRBJ2-7, with D possibly being TRBD2 (6 bases). With 4 bases removed from V and 2 bases from J, the gap between germline ends came to 9 bases. This CDR3 has 13 amino acids. Germline CDR1 MGHRA, CDR2 YSYEKL. This chain's CDR3 is CASSLAEPYEQYF. CDR3 DNA: TGCGCCAGCAGCCTAGCGGAGCCCTACGAGCAGTACTTC.

V is TRBV28 and J is TRBJ1-2; D is ambiguous. Trimming took 6 bases from V and 5 from J, leaving 7 bases between them. CDR3 length equals 11 residues. Germline loops: CDR1 MDHEN, CDR2 SYDVKM. In DNA form, the CDR3 reads TGTGCCAGCAGCCATCGGTATGGCTACACCTTC. Translation gives CASSHRYGYTF.

This clone was seen only a few times. The chain has TRBV10-1 and TRBJ2-7, with 12 bases lining up with TRBD1. The CDR3 runs to 14 residues. V was clipped by 2 bases and J by 5 bases; unmatched bases: 1. The V gene's germline CDR1 is WNHNN and CDR2 SYGVQD (reference sequence). The CDR3 spells CASSEGTGGDEQYF. For the CDR3, the DNA is TGCGCCAGCAGTGAGGGGACAGGGGGCGACGAGCAGTACTTC.

The rearrangement joins TRBV6-6 to TRBJ1-2; TRBD1 aligns across 9 bases. Per germline, CDR1 MNHNY and CDR2 SVGAGI (reference sequence). The CDR3 is 13 residues long. Trimming removed 6 bases from V and 6 bases from J; junction bases left unmatched: 5. CDR3: CASSPDRGNGYTF. The CDR3 region has the DNA TGTGCCAGCAGCCCGGACAGGGGAAATGGCTACACCTTC.

This clone was seen a single time. The rearrangement links TRBV6-5 to TRBJ1-5; TRBD1 might be the D (6 bases). V was clipped by 0 bases and J by 7 bases, with 10 bases between them. The CDR3 sequence is 14 residues long. The V gene's germline CDR1 is MNHEY and CDR2 SVGAGI. The CDR3 bases are TGTGCCAGCAGTTACTCGGACAGTTCCCAGCCCCAGCATTTT. Encoded protein: CASSYSDSSQPQHF.

The chain combines TRBV5-1 with TRBJ2-1; 10 bases line up with TRBD1. The germline CDR1 and CDR2 sequences are SGHRS and YFSETQ. Trimming took 7 bases from V and 3 from J; bases not matched to a gene: 7. The CDR3 contains 15 residues. The CDR3 loop is CASARRDRGYNEQFF. CDR3 coding DNA: TGCGCCAGCGCAAGAAGGGACAGGGGCTACAATGAGCAGTTCTTC.

V usage is TRBV4-2 and J usage is TRBJ1-5; 7 bases are a match to TRBD1. The trim removed 1 base at V and 0 bases at J, leaving 6 bases unmatched. This CDR3 is 17 amino acids long. Germline V CDR1 and CDR2: LGHNA, YNFKEQ. For the CDR3, the DNA is TGTGCCAGCAGCCAAGGACAGGGTTGGGATAGCAATCAGCCCCAGCATTTT. Its translation: CASSQGQGWDSNQPQHF.

The rearrangement joins TRBV5-1 to TRBJ2-5; tentatively, D is TRBD1 (6 bases). Germline lookup yields CDR1 SGHRS and CDR2 YFSETQ. V was pared by 1 base and J by 2 bases, with 9 bases between. This CDR3 spans 14 amino acids. The CDR3 spells CASSLRGGQETQYF. The CDR3 DNA reads TGCGCCAGCAGCTTGAGAGGGGGTCAAGAGACCCAGTACTTC.

The chain employs TRBV5-1 and TRBJ1-2, with TRBD1 identical over 8 bases. Germline trimming cut 0 bases from V and 5 bases from J; bases unmatched to any gene: 9. Germline CDR1 reads SGHRS; CDR2 reads YFSETQ. The CDR3 loop spans 16 amino acids. In DNA, the CDR3 is TGCGCCAGCAGCTTGGGACAGGGGATCCCACTATATGGCTACACCTTC. This encodes CASSLGQGIPLYGYTF. The full variable domain, rest sourced from reference TRBV5-1 and TRBJ1-2, is KAGVTQTPRYLIKTRGQQVTLSCSPISGHRSVSWYQQTPGQGLQFLFEYFSETQRNKGNFPGRFSGRQFSNSRSEMNVSTLELGDSALYLCASSLGQGIPLYGYTFGSGTRLTVV.

This rearrangement joins TRBV28 to TRBJ2-5; 16 nucleotides align to TRBD2. This CDR3 contains 20 residues. Looked up from germline, CDR1 is MDHEN and CDR2 is SYDVKM. V shed 5 bases, J shed 1 base, and the junction held 13 bases outside the gene matches. The CDR3 DNA reads TGTGCCAGCAGTATTGACGGGACTAGCGGGGGGGCCTTGTCCCAAGAGACCCAGTACTTC. It is translated as CASSIDGTSGGALSQETQYF.

The J gene is TRBJ2-5, the V gene TRBV29-1; no firm D call. V was shortened by 4 bases and J by 2 bases, with 17 bases between the two germline ends. Germline loops: CDR1 SQVTM, CDR2 ANQGSEA. The length of the CDR3 is 15 residues. CDR3 DNA: TGCAGCGTTGGTGTCCTAGGCGACGCTCAAGAGACCCAGTACTTC. It encodes CSVGVLGDAQETQYF.

The chain has TRBV3-1 (or the pseudogene TRBV3-2) and TRBJ2-6; D not certain. Per germline, CDR1 LGHDT and CDR2 YNNKEL (reference sequence). V was cut by 3 bases and J by 4 bases, with 7 bases left in between. The CDR3 covers 14 residues. CDR3 in amino acids: CASSQELGANVLTF. The DNA of the CDR3 is TGTGCCAGCAGCCAGGAGCTGGGGGCCAACGTCCTGACTTTC.

V usage is TRBV29-1 and J usage is TRBJ2-3; D ambiguous. Germline CDR1 reads SQVTM; CDR2 reads ANQGSEA. The CDR3 loop spans 15 amino acids. V lost 1 base and J 0 bases, leaving 11 bases between the germline ends. As DNA, the CDR3 is TGCAGCGTTGAAGGGGCAGGTGCTAGCACAGATACGCAGTATTTT. Its protein product is CSVEGAGASTDTQYF.

The chain has TRBV13 and TRBJ2-7; 9 bases fit TRBD2. CDR3 length equals 23 residues. The V segment lost 2 bases and the J segment 4 bases; nucleotides outside the gene matches: 30. The V gene's germline CDR1 is PRHDT and CDR2 FYEKMQ (reference sequence). CDR3 loop: CASSLLAGAAGTSYAGRLYEQYF. The DNA of the CDR3 is TGTGCCAGCAGCTTATTGGCAGGGGCCGCCGGGACTAGCTACGCGGGGCGGTTGTACGAGCAGTACTTC.

This clone was counted a few times. The gene calls are TRBV2 and TRBJ2-7, with D perhaps matching TRBD1 (6 bases). Germline loops: CDR1 SNHLY, CDR2 FYNNEI. This CDR3 comprises 14 residues. V shed 6 bases and J shed 5 bases, with 17 bases lying between them. The CDR3 here is CASSADPNRDEQYF. The CDR3 DNA is TGTGCCAGCAGCGCCGATCCTAACAGGGACGAGCAGTACTTC.

The chain uses TRBV13 and TRBJ2-2, with a weak D call TRBD2 (6 bases). The CDR3 has 16 amino acids. Germline V lookup: CDR1 PRHDT, CDR2 FYEKMQ (reference sequence). V was clipped by 5 bases and J by 0 bases, with 13 bases between them. In nucleotides, the CDR3 is TGTGCCAGCAGCACCCGGGACTCCTCGAACACCGGGGAGCTGTTTTTT. Translation gives CASSTRDSSNTGELFF.

This clone appeared a few times. The J gene is TRBJ2-7, the V gene TRBV29-1; TRBD1 might be the D (5 bases). Looked up from germline, CDR1 is SQVTM and CDR2 is ANQGSEA. The CDR3 consists of 12 residues. Trimming left V 3 bases short and J 5 bases short, with 11 bases between. In nucleotides, the CDR3 is TGCAGCGTTGAGAAGGGGCGGAACGAGCAGTACTTC. Amino acid sequence: CSVEKGRNEQYF.

This clone has a single count. The rearrangement uses TRBV7-8 and TRBJ2-3; TRBD2 aligns across 8 bases. The ends lost 3 bases at V and 4 bases at J; junction bases unmatched: 12. This CDR3 has 17 amino acids. Germline assignment: CDR1 SGHVS and CDR2 FQNEAQ. The chain's CDR3 is CASSLGPVAGYADTQYF. The CDR3 nucleotides read TGTGCCAGCAGCTTGGGTCCTGTAGCGGGATACGCAGATACGCAGTATTTT.

The genes are TRBV3-1 (or the pseudogene TRBV3-2) and TRBJ2-7; maybe TRBD1 (6 bases). The CDR3 runs to 12 residues. V dropped 2 bases and J dropped 6 bases, with 8 bases sitting between them. CDR1 LGHDT and CDR2 YNNKEL come from the germline V gene (reference sequence). The CDR3, as DNA: TGTGCCAGCAGCCAACACAGGGCCGAGCAGTACTTC. Protein sequence: CASSQHRAEQYF.

This clone appeared a few times. The CDR3 DNA is TGTGCCAGCAGCCCCCGGGGACAGGGGGGCTACGAGCAGTACTTC. It specifies CASSPRGQGGYEQYF. The chain couples TRBV7-9 to TRBJ2-7; 11 positions match TRBD1. Germline assignment: CDR1 SEHNR and CDR2 FQNEAQ (reference sequence). CDR3 size: 15 residues. V gave up 5 bases and J gave up 3 bases; unmatched junction bases: 6. Filled out from reference TRBV7-9 and TRBJ2-7, the complete variable domain reads DTGVSQNPRHKITKRGQNVTFRCDPISEHNRLYWYRQTLGQGPEFLTYFQNEAQLEKSRLLSDRFSAERPKGSFSTLEIQRTEQGDSAMYLCASSPRGQGGYEQYFGPGTRLTVT.

J is TRBJ1-5 and V is TRBV24-1, with 8 nucleotides matching TRBD1. The CDR3 sequence is 17 residues long. V lost 0 bases, J lost 2 bases, and 5 bases stayed unmatched. Germline loops: CDR1 KGHDR, CDR2 SFDVKD. CDR3 residues: CATSDLGPGGGNQPQHF. In nucleotides, the CDR3 is TGTGCCACCAGTGATTTGGGGCCAGGGGGCGGCAATCAGCCCCAGCATTTT.

The V and J genes are TRBV28 and TRBJ2-7, with a weak D call TRBD2 (5 bases). CDR3 size: 14 residues. Deletions cut 6 bases from V and 5 bases from J, with 17 bases between. The germline V gene has CDR1 MDHEN and CDR2 SYDVKM. The CDR3 loop is CASSTGPRRNEQYF. The CDR3 DNA reads as TGTGCCAGCAGCACCGGGCCTCGGAGGAACGAGCAGTACTTC.

The chain has TRBV19 and TRBJ2-3; 13 bases are a match to TRBD2. CDR1 and CDR2 from the germline V gene are LNHDA and SQIVND (reference sequence). This CDR3 has 16 amino acids. V was clipped by 4 bases and J by 3 bases; unmatched bases: 4. The CDR3 DNA is TGTGCCAGTAGTACCGGACTAGCGGGGGAAACAGATACGCAGTATTTT. Amino acid sequence: CASSTGLAGETDTQYF.

The chain combines TRBV4-3 with TRBJ1-5, with TRBD1 matching over 7 bases. Germline loops: CDR1 LGHNA, CDR2 YSLEER. The CDR3 is 13 residues long. V lost 3 bases and J lost 4; bases outside the gene matches: 0. For the CDR3, the DNA is TGCGCCAGCAGCCAGGGACAGAATCAGCCCCAGCATTTT. Translating it yields CASSQGQNQPQHF.

This clone was recorded once. The chain is built from TRBV7-2 and TRBJ1-4; D gene uncertain. The V and J ends lost 2 bases and 8 bases respectively, with 18 bases between them. CDR1 is SGHTA and CDR2 is FQGNSA in the germline V gene. CDR3 size: 16 residues. DNA of the CDR3: TGTGCCAGCAGCTTAATTCCGGACTCAGCGCGGGAAAAACTGTTTTTT. Amino acids: CASSLIPDSAREKLFF. The whole variable domain, remainder taken from reference TRBV7-2 and TRBJ1-4, is GAGVSQSPSNKVTEKGKDVELRCDPISGHTALYWYRQSLGQGLEFLIYFQGNSAPDKSGLPSDRFSAERTGGSVSTLTIQRTQQEDSAVYLCASSLIPDSAREKLFFGSGTQLSVL.

The rearrangement joins TRBV9 to TRBJ1-2, with 9 positions matching TRBD1. Losses at the gene ends were 4 bases for V and 4 bases for J; bases not matched to a gene: 8. Looked up from germline, CDR1 is SGDLS and CDR2 is YYNGEE. This CDR3 is 15 amino acids long. CDR3 sequence (DNA): TGTGCCAGCAGCCCACGGGACAGGGTTATCTATGGCTACACCTTC. Its protein product is CASSPRDRVIYGYTF.

The rearrangement links TRBV29-1 to TRBJ1-1, with 9 bases matching TRBD1. This CDR3 has 11 residues. CDR1 is SQVTM and CDR2 is ANQGSEA in the germline V gene. V lost 6 bases and J lost 6; bases outside the gene matches: 2. CDR3 sequence: CSVQGASEAFF. Here the CDR3 DNA reads TGCAGCGTACAGGGGGCATCTGAAGCTTTCTTT.

This clone is a singleton in its sample. The chain has TRBV19 and TRBJ2-2; D not certain. Germline V CDR1 and CDR2: LNHDA, SQIVND (reference sequence). The CDR3 sequence is 13 residues long. Deletions cut 5 bases from V and 6 bases from J, with 10 bases between. The CDR3, as DNA: TGTGCCAGTAGTGGCGGTCGGGCCGGGGAGCTGTTTTTT. The encoded protein is CASSGGRAGELFF.

The rearrangement links TRBV28 to TRBJ2-6, with 9 bases matching TRBD1. J was trimmed by 4 bases and V by 1 base; bases with no gene match: 17. Looked up from germline, CDR1 is MDHEN and CDR2 is SYDVKM. This CDR3 comprises 21 residues. In nucleotides, the CDR3 is TGTGCCAGCAGTTTATCGTTGAACGGACAGGGGCTACTAGGAGGGGCCAACGTCCTGACTTTC. Translated: CASSLSLNGQGLLGGANVLTF.

V is TRBV6-2 or TRBV6-3 and J is TRBJ2-2, with D maybe TRBD2 (5 bases). V lost 0 bases, J lost 6 bases, and 20 bases lay in between. Per the germline V gene, CDR1 is MNHEY and CDR2 is SVGEGT. The CDR3 loop spans 18 amino acids. CDR3 bases: TGTGCCAGCAGTTACTCGGAGGTCCTAGTGGGATTACCCGGGGAGCTGTTTTTT. It specifies CASSYSEVLVGLPGELFF.

The rearrangement links TRBV29-1 to TRBJ2-7; 11 positions match TRBD1. CDR3 size: 14 residues. Germline CDR1 and CDR2: SQVTM and ANQGSEA. Germline trimming cut 4 bases from V and 1 base from J; bases unmatched to any gene: 3. Written as DNA, the CDR3 is TGCAGCGTTGTCGGGGACAGGGGGTCCTACGAGCAGTACTTC. It encodes CSVVGDRGSYEQYF.